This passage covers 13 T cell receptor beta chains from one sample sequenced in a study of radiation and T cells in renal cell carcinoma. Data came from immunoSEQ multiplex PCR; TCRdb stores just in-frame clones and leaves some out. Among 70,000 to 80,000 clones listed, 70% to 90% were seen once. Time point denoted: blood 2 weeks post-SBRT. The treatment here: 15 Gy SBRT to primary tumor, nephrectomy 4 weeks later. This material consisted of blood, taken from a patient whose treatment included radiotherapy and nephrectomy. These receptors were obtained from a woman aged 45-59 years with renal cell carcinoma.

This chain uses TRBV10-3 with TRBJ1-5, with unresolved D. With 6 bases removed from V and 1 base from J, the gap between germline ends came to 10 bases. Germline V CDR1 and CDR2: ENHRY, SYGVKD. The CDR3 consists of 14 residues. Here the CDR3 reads CAISRDSSNQPQHF. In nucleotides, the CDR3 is TGTGCCATCAGCCGGGATTCAAGCAATCAGCCCCAGCATTTT.

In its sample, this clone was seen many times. This CDR3 reads CASSRKRASAKEQYF. The CDR3 DNA follows: TGTGCCAGCAGTAGAAAGCGGGCCTCGGCGAAAGAGCAGTACTTC. The V call is TRBV28, the J call TRBJ2-7; possibly TRBD2 for D (6 bases). V was clipped by 5 bases and J by 7 bases, with 21 bases between them. This CDR3 is 15 amino acids long. Per the germline V gene, CDR1 is MDHEN and CDR2 is SYDVKM. The entire variable domain, with the rest obtained from reference TRBV28 and TRBJ2-7, is as follows: DVKVTQSSRYLVKRTGEKVFLECVQDMDHENMFWYRQDPGLGLRLIYFSYDVKMKEKGDIPEGYSVSREKKERFSLILESASTNQTSMYLCASSRKRASAKEQYFGPGTRLTVT.

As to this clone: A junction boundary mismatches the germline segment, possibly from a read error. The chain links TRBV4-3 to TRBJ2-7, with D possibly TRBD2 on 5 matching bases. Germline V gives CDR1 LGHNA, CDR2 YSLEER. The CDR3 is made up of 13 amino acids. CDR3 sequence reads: CASNQDRDYEQYF. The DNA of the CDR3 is TGCGCCAGCAACCAAGATCGGGACTACGAGCAGTACTTC.

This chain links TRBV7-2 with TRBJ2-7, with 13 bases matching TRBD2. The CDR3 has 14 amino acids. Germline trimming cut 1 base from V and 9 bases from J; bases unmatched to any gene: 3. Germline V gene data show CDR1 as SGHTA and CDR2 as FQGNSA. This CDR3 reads CASSLDRTSGRQYF. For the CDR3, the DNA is TGTGCCAGCAGCTTAGATAGGACTAGCGGGAGGCAGTACTTC.

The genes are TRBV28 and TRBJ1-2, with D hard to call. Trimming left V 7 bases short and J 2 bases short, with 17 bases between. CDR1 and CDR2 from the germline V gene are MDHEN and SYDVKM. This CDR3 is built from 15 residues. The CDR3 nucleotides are TGTGCCAGCACCTCACCCGCGGCGGGGAACTATGGCTACACCTTC. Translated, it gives CASTSPAAGNYGYTF.

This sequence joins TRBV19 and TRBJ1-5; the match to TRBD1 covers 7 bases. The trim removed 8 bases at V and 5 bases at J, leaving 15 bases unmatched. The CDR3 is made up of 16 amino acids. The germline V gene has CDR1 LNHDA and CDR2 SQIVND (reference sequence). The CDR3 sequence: CASHRDRGQADQPQHF. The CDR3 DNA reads TGTGCCAGTCACCGGGACAGAGGACAGGCCGATCAGCCCCAGCATTTT.

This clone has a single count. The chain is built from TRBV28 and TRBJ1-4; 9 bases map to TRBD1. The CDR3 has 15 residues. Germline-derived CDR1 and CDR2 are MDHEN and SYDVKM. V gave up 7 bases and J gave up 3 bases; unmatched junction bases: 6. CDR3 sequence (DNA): TGTGCCAGCAAGACAGGGGGTAGAGCTAATGAAAAACTGTTTTTT. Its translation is CASKTGGRANEKLFF.

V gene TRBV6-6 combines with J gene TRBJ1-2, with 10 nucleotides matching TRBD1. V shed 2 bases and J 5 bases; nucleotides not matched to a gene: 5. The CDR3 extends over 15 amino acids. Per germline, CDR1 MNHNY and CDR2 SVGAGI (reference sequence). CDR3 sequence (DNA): TGTGCCAGCAGTTACCGGGACAGGGGCCATTATGGCTACACCTTC. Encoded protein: CASSYRDRGHYGYTF.

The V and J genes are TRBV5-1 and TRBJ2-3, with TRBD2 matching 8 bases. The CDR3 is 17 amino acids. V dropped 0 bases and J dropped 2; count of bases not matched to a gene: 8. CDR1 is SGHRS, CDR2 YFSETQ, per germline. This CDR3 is CASSLAPGAGDTDTQYF. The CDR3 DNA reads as TGCGCCAGCAGCTTGGCCCCCGGAGCGGGGGACACAGATACGCAGTATTTT.

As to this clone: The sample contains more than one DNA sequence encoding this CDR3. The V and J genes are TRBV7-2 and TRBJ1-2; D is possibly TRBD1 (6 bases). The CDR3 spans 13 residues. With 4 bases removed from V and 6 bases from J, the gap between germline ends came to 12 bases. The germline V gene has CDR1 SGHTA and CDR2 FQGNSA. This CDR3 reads CASSSGRGDGYTF. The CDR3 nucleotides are TGTGCCAGCAGCTCAGGGAGGGGGGATGGCTACACCTTC.

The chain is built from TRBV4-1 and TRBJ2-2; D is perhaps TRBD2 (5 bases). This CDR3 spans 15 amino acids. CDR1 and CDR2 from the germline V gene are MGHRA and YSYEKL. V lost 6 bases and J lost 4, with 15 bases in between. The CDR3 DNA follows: TGCGCCAGCAGTTACCAGGAGGTGGGCACCGGGGAGCTGTTTTTT. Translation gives CASSYQEVGTGELFF.

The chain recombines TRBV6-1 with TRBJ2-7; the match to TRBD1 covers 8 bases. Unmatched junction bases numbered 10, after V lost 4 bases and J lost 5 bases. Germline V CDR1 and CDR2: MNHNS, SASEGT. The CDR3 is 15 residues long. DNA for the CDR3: TGTGCCAGCAGTGGCCACCGGACAGGGTCCCACGAGCAGTACTTC. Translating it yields CASSGHRTGSHEQYF.

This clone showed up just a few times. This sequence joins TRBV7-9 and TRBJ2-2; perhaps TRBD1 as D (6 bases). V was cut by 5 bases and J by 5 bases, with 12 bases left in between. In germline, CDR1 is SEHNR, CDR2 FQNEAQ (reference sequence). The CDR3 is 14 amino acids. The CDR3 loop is CASSGQSPTGELFF. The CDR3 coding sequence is TGTGCCAGCAGCGGACAGAGTCCGACCGGGGAGCTGTTTTTT.